This is a list of T cell receptor beta chains from one sample in a study of cytomegalovirus exposure and HLA in healthy donors. Clones were sequenced by immunoSEQ multiplex PCR, and TCRdb holds only the in-frame ones, with some missing. The repertoire holds 100,000 to 130,000 clones, with around 85% as singletons. Sequencing was done on a sample of PBMCs. These receptors were collected from a woman under 30 in good health and CMV-seronegative. CDR3s leave out the opening cysteine and the closing phenylalanine or tryptophan. Each record gives: V gene, J gene, clone size, CDR3 protein. Only some rows state a clone size, as once, few, many or a class for expanded clones.

V: TRBV2; J: TRBJ1-1; size: few; CDR3: ASGRATGLPRAF
V: TRBV5-1; J: TRBJ2-7; size: -; CDR3: ASSKTGGASYEQY
V: TRBV6-1; J: TRBJ2-7; size: -; CDR3: ASSELGQVGVEQY
V: TRBV6-6; J: TRBJ1-1; size: once; CDR3: ASSLSDRGRNTEAF
V: TRBV4-1; J: TRBJ1-1; size: -; CDR3: ASSHLNAGQKNTEAF
V: TRBV19; J: TRBJ2-1; size: -; CDR3: ATAGGFYNEQF
V: TRBV4-1; J: TRBJ1-2; size: -; CDR3: ASRPIAAGYGYT
V: TRBV2; J: TRBJ1-1; size: -; CDR3: ASSEYAEMNTEAF
V: TRBV27; J: TRBJ1-1; size: -; CDR3: ASRGFDTEAF
V: TRBV9; J: TRBJ1-6; size: -; CDR3: ASTAQGVDNSPLH
V: TRBV6-1; J: TRBJ2-1; size: once; CDR3: ASRDGLYNEQF
V: TRBV9; J: TRBJ1-2; size: -; CDR3: ASSGTSGTGNNYGYT
V: TRBV30; J: TRBJ2-7; size: once; CDR3: AWSANHEQY
V: TRBV4-2; J: TRBJ2-3; size: once; CDR3: ASSRSGGLADTDTQY
V: TRBV11-2; J: TRBJ2-5; size: -; CDR3: ASSFPQGEETQY
V: TRBV13; J: TRBJ2-7; size: -; CDR3: ASSSATLLAGRTYEQY
V: TRBV29-1; J: TRBJ2-6; size: -; CDR3: SVESSTSGANVLT
V: TRBV7-9; J: TRBJ2-2; size: -; CDR3: ASSSNTRVAGELF